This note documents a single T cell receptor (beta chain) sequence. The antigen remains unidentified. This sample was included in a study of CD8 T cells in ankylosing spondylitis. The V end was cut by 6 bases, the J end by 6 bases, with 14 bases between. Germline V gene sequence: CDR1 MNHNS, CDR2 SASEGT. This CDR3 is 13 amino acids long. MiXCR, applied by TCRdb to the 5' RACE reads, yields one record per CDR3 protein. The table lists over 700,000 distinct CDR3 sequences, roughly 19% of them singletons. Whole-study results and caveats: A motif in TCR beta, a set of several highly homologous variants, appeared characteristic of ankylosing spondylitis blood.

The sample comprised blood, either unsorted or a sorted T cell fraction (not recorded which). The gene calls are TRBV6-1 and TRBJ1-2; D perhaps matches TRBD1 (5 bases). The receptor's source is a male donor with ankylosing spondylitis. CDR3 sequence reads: CASSPRTTDGYTF. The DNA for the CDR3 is TGTGCCAGCAGCCCCCGGACAACCGATGGCTACACCTTC.